These 30 T cell receptor beta chains were all obtained from the same sample, sequenced in a study of blood T cell repertoires in COVID-19 (dated by TCRdb to about 2020). The library came from the immunoSEQ multiplex PCR assay. TCRdb re-hosts the immuneACCESS table, in-frame sequences only. Its copies lack some clones; in the studies checked, an unresolved V gene accounts for under half of them, and the cause for the rest is not known. The sample yields some 150,000 clones; roughly 82% were counted once. In total, the top ten clones hold 5.5% to 8% of the sample. Sequenced sample: peripheral blood. The receptor source for this set is a woman aged 45-65 years in a cohort sampled during active or convalescent COVID-19.

J is TRBJ2-2 and V is TRBV24-1; 8 bases match TRBD1. This CDR3 has 15 residues. J was trimmed by 0 bases and V by 6 bases; bases with no gene match: 2. CDR1 and CDR2 from the germline V gene are KGHDR and SFDVKD. The DNA of the CDR3 is TGTGCCACCAGTCCAGGGGGCGCGAACACCGGGGAGCTGTTTTTT. Amino acids: CATSPGGANTGELFF.

This chain links TRBV9 with TRBJ2-7; possible D gene TRBD2, 6 bases. V lost 0 bases and J lost 6, with 10 bases in between. The CDR3 runs 13 residues. Germline assignment: CDR1 SGDLS and CDR2 YYNGEE. The DNA for the CDR3 is TGTGCCAGCAGCGTAGGGATCGGGGGCGAGCAGTACTTC. It yields the protein CASSVGIGGEQYF.

This clone appeared once. The chain employs TRBV6-5 and TRBJ1-5; 9 nucleotides agree with TRBD1. V shed 5 bases, J shed 6 bases, and the junction held 8 bases outside the gene matches. The CDR3 contains 15 residues. Per germline, CDR1 MNHEY and CDR2 SVGAGI. The CDR3, as DNA: TGTGCCAGCAGTCCAAGGGGACAGGGCGTTCAGCCCCAGCATTTT. Protein: CASSPRGQGVQPQHF.

In this sample, this clone turned up once. V usage is TRBV6-4 and J usage is TRBJ2-5, with 15 bases fitting TRBD2. J gave up 0 bases and V 6 bases, and 5 bases lay outside the gene matches. The CDR3 sequence is 17 residues long. Germline V lookup: CDR1 MRHNA, CDR2 SNTAGT. The CDR3 bases are TGTGCCAGCAGAGGACTAGCGGGGGGGCTTAACCAAGAGACCCAGTACTTC. Its protein product is CASRGLAGGLNQETQYF.

The genes are TRBV11-3 and TRBJ1-4; D remains ambiguous. Trimming shortened V by 5 bases and J by 0 bases, and 13 bases separated the two germline ends. Germline CDR1 and CDR2: SGHNT and YENEEA. The CDR3 length is 16 residues. The CDR3 spells CASSQEPEATNEKLFF. The CDR3 DNA follows: TGTGCCAGCAGCCAAGAGCCCGAGGCAACTAATGAAAAACTGTTTTTT.

The chain uses TRBV19 and TRBJ1-2; the match to TRBD1 covers 9 bases. V trimming: 9 bases; J trimming: 2 bases; junction bases outside the gene matches: 10. CDR1 LNHDA and CDR2 SQIVND come from the germline V gene (reference sequence). The CDR3 runs 15 residues. The DNA of the CDR3 is TGTGCCAGCCTCCGATCCGGGACAGGGAACTATGGCTACACCTTC. It encodes CASLRSGTGNYGYTF. The full variable domain, in which reference TRBV19 and TRBJ1-2 provide the parts outside the CDR3, is DGGITQSPKYLFRKEGQNVTLSCEQNLNHDAMYWYRQDPGQGLRLIYYSQIVNDFQKGDIAEGYSVSREKKESFPLTVTSAQKNPTAFYLCASLRSGTGNYGYTFGSGTRLTVV.

This chain uses TRBV5-1 with TRBJ2-1; D possibly corresponds to TRBD2 (5 bases). This CDR3 contains 18 residues. Germline CDR1 is SGHRS and CDR2 is YFSETQ. Trimming removed 0 bases from V and 3 bases from J, with 19 bases in between. The CDR3 loop reads CASSLGPGYPSYYNEQFF. The DNA for the CDR3 is TGCGCCAGCAGCTTGGGTCCGGGATATCCCTCATACTACAATGAGCAGTTCTTC.

The chain recombines TRBV12-3 or TRBV12-4 with TRBJ1-4, with D uncertain. The V end lost 1 base, the J end lost 8 bases, and 8 bases lay between the germline ends. CDR3 size: 13 residues. The CDR3 nucleotides are TGTGCCAGCAGTTTAGTAGCCGGGGAAAAACTGTTTTTT. This translates into CASSLVAGEKLFF.

The genes are TRBV2 and TRBJ1-2; TRBD1 might be the D (5 bases). Germline CDR1 SNHLY, CDR2 FYNNEI. CDR3 length equals 13 residues. V was cut by 3 bases and J by 4 bases, with 9 bases left in between. As DNA, the CDR3 is TGTGCCAGCAGTGAGGCAGGGTCCTATGGCTACACCTTC. Translated, it gives CASSEAGSYGYTF.

This sequence joins TRBV10-3 and TRBJ1-5, with 7 bases that match TRBD1. Germline V gene lookup returns CDR1 ENHRY and CDR2 SYGVKD. The CDR3 extends over 16 amino acids. Losses at the gene ends were 3 bases for V and 3 bases for J; bases not matched to a gene: 8. For the CDR3, the DNA is TGTGCCATCAGTGAAAGGGACAGTTCTCTCAATCAGCCCCAGCATTTT. Translated, it gives CAISERDSSLNQPQHF.

V and J are TRBV30 and TRBJ2-2; 12 bases are shared with TRBD1. Germline CDR1 GTSNPN, CDR2 SVGIG (reference sequence). The CDR3 has 16 residues. Unmatched junction bases numbered 5, after V lost 1 base and J lost 5 bases. CDR3 in DNA: TGTGCCTGGAGTGCCCGGGACAGGGGGCTAACCGGGGAGCTGTTTTTT. This translates into CAWSARDRGLTGELFF.

V and J are TRBV6-5 and TRBJ2-2; TRBD2 aligns across 10 bases. The CDR3 spans 15 residues. In germline, CDR1 is MNHEY, CDR2 SVGAGI. V lost 8 bases and J lost 7; bases outside the gene matches: 10. This CDR3 reads CASGLAGEGFGELFF. CDR3 DNA: TGTGCCAGCGGGCTAGCGGGGGAGGGTTTCGGGGAGCTGTTTTTT.

The chain employs TRBV3-1 (or the pseudogene TRBV3-2) and TRBJ2-3; possible D gene TRBD2, 5 bases. CDR3 length equals 13 residues. V lost 1 base and J lost 6, with 8 bases in between. Per the germline V gene, CDR1 is LGHDT and CDR2 is YNNKEL (reference sequence). The CDR3 reads CASSQAGSDTQYF. CDR3 nucleotide sequence: TGTGCCAGCAGCCAAGCGGGGAGCGATACGCAGTATTTT.

The rearrangement joins TRBV5-1 to TRBJ1-2; weak D call: TRBD1 (6 bases). V lost 1 base, J lost 1 base, and 8 bases lay in between. Germline loops: CDR1 SGHRS, CDR2 YFSETQ. This CDR3 has 14 amino acids. The CDR3 DNA follows: TGCGCCAGCAGCTTGACACAGGGTAACTATGGCTACACCTTC. Protein: CASSLTQGNYGYTF.

This chain connects TRBV5-6 to TRBJ2-7; TRBD1 matches 7 bases. Germline lookup yields CDR1 SGHDT and CDR2 YYEEEE. Trimming at V came to 4 bases and at J to 6 bases, leaving 4 bases not matched to a gene. The CDR3 is made up of 12 amino acids. CDR3 loop: CASSRRQGEQYF. The CDR3 nucleotides are TGTGCCAGCAGCCGCAGACAGGGCGAGCAGTACTTC.

This chain links TRBV5-6 with TRBJ1-3; maybe TRBD1 (5 bases). The CDR3 consists of 13 residues. CDR1 and CDR2 from the germline V gene are SGHDT and YYEEEE. Trimming took 5 bases from V and 1 from J, leaving 7 bases between them. The CDR3 spells CASRGRSGNTIYF. The CDR3 DNA reads as TGTGCCAGCAGGGGGCGTTCTGGAAACACCATATATTTT.

The V gene is TRBV18, the J gene TRBJ1-3, with D possibly being TRBD1 (6 bases). With 3 bases removed from V and 0 bases from J, the gap between germline ends came to 12 bases. The CDR3 spans 16 residues. Germline CDR1 reads KGHSH; CDR2 reads LQKENI. The CDR3 protein is CASSPRQEPSGNTIYF. The CDR3 DNA is TGTGCCAGCTCACCTAGACAGGAGCCCTCTGGAAACACCATATATTTT.

The gene calls are TRBV4-1 and TRBJ1-2; D is unclear. Trimming left V 4 bases short and J 4 bases short, with 10 bases between. The length of the CDR3 is 13 residues. Germline lookup yields CDR1 MGHRA and CDR2 YSYEKL. The CDR3 loop reads CASSRPDIYGYTF. The CDR3 nucleotides read TGCGCCAGCAGCCGACCCGACATCTATGGCTACACCTTC.

V and J are TRBV4-1 and TRBJ1-2; the D is unclear. Germline-derived CDR1 and CDR2 are MGHRA and YSYEKL. The V and J ends lost 0 bases and 8 bases respectively, with 19 bases between them. CDR3 length: 16 amino acids. CDR3 sequence (DNA): TGCGCCAGCAGCCAAGATGCGAACTTCGGTGGGGAGGGCTACACCTTC. Translating gives CASSQDANFGGEGYTF.

V is TRBV7-2 and J is TRBJ1-2; 7 bases fit TRBD1. The CDR3 loop spans 12 amino acids. The V and J ends lost 5 bases and 4 bases, in that order; junction bases with no gene match: 1. Germline CDR1 reads SGHTA; CDR2 reads FQGNSA. The CDR3 region has the DNA TGTGCCAGCAGCCGGACAGGCTATGGCTACACCTTC. This sequence encodes CASSRTGYGYTF.

CDR3 sequence reads: CASSSRQGRFHEQFF. The CDR3 bases are TGTGCCAGCAGTTCAAGACAGGGCCGGTTTCATGAGCAGTTCTTC. This chain uses TRBV6-5 with TRBJ2-1, with 7 bases lining up with TRBD1. J was trimmed by 8 bases and V by 4 bases; bases with no gene match: 11. The V gene's germline CDR1 is MNHEY and CDR2 SVGAGI. The CDR3 is 15 amino acids.

The V and J genes are TRBV24-1 and TRBJ2-3, with 8 bases fitting TRBD1. CDR1 and CDR2 from the germline V gene are KGHDR and SFDVKD. This CDR3 contains 15 residues. Unmatched junction bases numbered 0, after V lost 2 bases and J lost 0 bases. The CDR3 DNA follows: TGTGCCACCAGTGATTGGGACAGGAGCACAGATACGCAGTATTTT. Translated, it gives CATSDWDRSTDTQYF.

This sequence joins TRBV6-5 and TRBJ2-3; 10 nucleotides align to TRBD1. CDR1 is MNHEY and CDR2 is SVGAGI in the germline V gene. V trimming: 5 bases; J trimming: 5 bases; junction bases outside the gene matches: 7. This CDR3 is built from 15 residues. The CDR3 region is CASSRPGQGRDTQYF. DNA for the CDR3: TGTGCCAGCAGTAGGCCGGGACAGGGGCGAGATACGCAGTATTTT.

The chain links TRBV11-2 to TRBJ2-7; no clear D. The CDR3 sequence is 12 residues long. The ends were cut back, 4 bases at V and 3 bases at J, with 7 bases in the middle. CDR1 and CDR2 (germline): SGHAT, FQNNGV. CDR3 sequence (DNA): TGTGCCAGCAGCTACTCCGACTACGAGCAGTACTTC. Translation: CASSYSDYEQYF.

The gene calls are TRBV7-3 and TRBJ2-3; TRBD2 matches 9 bases. This CDR3 spans 16 amino acids. V lost 4 bases and J lost 2; bases outside the gene matches: 7. Germline lookup yields CDR1 SGHTA and CDR2 FQGTGA. CDR3 loop: CASSSGTSQITDTQYF. In nucleotides, the CDR3 is TGTGCCAGCAGCTCGGGGACTAGCCAAATCACAGATACGCAGTATTTT.

As concerns this clone: This specimen includes other DNA sequences encoding the same CDR3. The chain recombines TRBV7-9 with TRBJ1-3; D possibly corresponds to TRBD1 (5 bases). Germline values: CDR1 SEHNR, CDR2 FQNEAQ (reference sequence). Trimming cost V 3 bases and J 0 bases, with 12 bases left between them. This CDR3 is 16 amino acids long. CDR3 DNA sequence: TGTGCCAGCAGCTTGGCGGGACGGAACTCTGGAAACACCATATATTTT. Its translation: CASSLAGRNSGNTIYF.

The gene calls are TRBV18 and TRBJ1-2; the D is unclear. This CDR3 has 13 amino acids. Looked up from germline, CDR1 is KGHSH and CDR2 is LQKENI. Trimming removed 2 bases at V and 10 bases at J, with 14 bases between. The CDR3 region has the DNA TGTGCCAGCTCACCAATTCAGGCGGGTCCCTACACCTTC. Amino acid sequence: CASSPIQAGPYTF. Full variable domain (outside the CDR3, taken from reference TRBV18 and TRBJ1-2): NAGVMQNPRHLVRRRGQEARLRCSPMKGHSHVYWYRQLPEEGLKFMVYLQKENIIDESGMPKERFSAEFPKEGPSILRIQQVVRGDSAAYFCASSPIQAGPYTFGSGTRLTVV.

The genes are TRBV29-1 and TRBJ2-3, with 9 bases identical to TRBD1. Germline V gene data show CDR1 as SQVTM and CDR2 as ANQGSEA. The CDR3 consists of 15 residues. Trimming removed 5 bases from V and 3 bases from J; junction bases left unmatched: 9. DNA of the CDR3: TGCAGCGTTAGCTTTGGGGGACAGGGAACAGATACGCAGTATTTT. Its translation: CSVSFGGQGTDTQYF.

This chain joins TRBV20-1 and TRBJ2-4, with a tentative D call TRBD2 (7 bases). The germline V and J ends were trimmed by 3 bases and 0 bases, with 21 bases remaining between them. Germline values: CDR1 DFQATT, CDR2 SNEGSKA (reference sequence). This CDR3 is built from 18 residues. CDR3 coding DNA: TGCAGTGCTAGTCCCCTCCCGGCGGGGGCGGGAGCCAAAAACATTCAGTACTTC. It encodes CSASPLPAGAGAKNIQYF.

This clone occurred a few times. This chain joins TRBV15 and TRBJ1-3; the D gene is possibly TRBD1 (5 bases). CDR3 length: 14 amino acids. The germline CDR1 and CDR2 sequences are LNHNV and YYDKDF (reference sequence). V lost 5 bases and J lost 0, with 8 bases in between. The CDR3 protein is CATSLDNSGNTIYF. CDR3 sequence (DNA): TGTGCCACCAGCCTGGACAACTCTGGAAACACCATATATTTT.